This T cell receptor (beta chain) derives from a study of T cell responses to AZD1222 COVID-19 vaccine. The study, taken as a whole, reports: Spike-specific TCR depth and breadth grew after two AZD1222 doses. Donors in the cohort were predominantly white British and more often female, and clonal diversity was possibly underestimated.

Measured with immunoSEQ multiplex PCR; TCRdb has only the in-frame clones, and not every one. The sample shows 110,000 or so clones, approximately 90% of them seen only once. The CDR3 is 14 residues long. Per the germline V gene, CDR1 is SNHLY and CDR2 is FYNNEI. J gave up 6 bases and V 4 bases, and 4 bases lay outside the gene matches. About this clone itself: Its antigen remains unknown.

The sample in question was peripheral blood, obtained 28 days after the second AZD1222 dose. The sequence derives from an adult who received the AZD1222 COVID-19 vaccine. J is TRBJ2-1 and V is TRBV2; 9 bases align to TRBD2. The CDR3 region has the DNA TGTGCCAGCAGTGGCGGGAGGGCCAGCAATGAGCAGTTCTTC. Its protein is CASSGGRASNEQFF.